This TCR beta chain appears in the sequencing data of a study of blood T cell repertoires in COVID-19. About the research overall: COVID-19 samples, acute and convalescent, were from the United States, Italy and Spain. T cells, B-cell-depleted T cells, or PBMCs supplied cDNA or gDNA.

Germline-derived CDR1 and CDR2 are SGHKS and YYEKEE (reference sequence). The ends lost 0 bases at V and 4 bases at J; junction bases unmatched: 2. There are 15 residues in the CDR3. Authors' data handling: Amplification of reference gene primers provided the estimated nucleated cell counts. Sequencing was performed with immunoSEQ multiplex PCR; in TCRdb, only in-frame clones are kept and a portion is missing. V, J and clone size are those of that table, while D and trimming were read from the DNA. The table includes about 280,000 clones, 75% to 90% detected once. Sequenced sample: peripheral blood. The TCR comes from a man between 40 and 49 years old with acute or convalescent COVID-19. The chain has TRBV5-5 and TRBJ1-2; 11 nucleotides align to TRBD1. CDR3 protein: CASSLGTGGRYGYTF. The DNA for the CDR3 is TGTGCCAGCAGCTTGGGGACAGGGGGCCGCTATGGCTACACCTTC.